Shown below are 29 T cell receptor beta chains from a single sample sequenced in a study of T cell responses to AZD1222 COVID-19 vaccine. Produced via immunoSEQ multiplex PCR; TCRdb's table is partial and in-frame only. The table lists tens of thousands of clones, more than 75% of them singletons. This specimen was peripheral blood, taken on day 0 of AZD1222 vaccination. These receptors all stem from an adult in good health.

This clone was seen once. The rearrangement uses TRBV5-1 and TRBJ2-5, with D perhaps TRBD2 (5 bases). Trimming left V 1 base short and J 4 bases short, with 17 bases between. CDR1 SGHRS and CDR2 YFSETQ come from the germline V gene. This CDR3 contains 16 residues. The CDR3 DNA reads TGCGCCAGCAGCTTGTTAGGTTCGGGGAGTCGAGAGACCCAGTACTTC. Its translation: CASSLLGSGSRETQYF.

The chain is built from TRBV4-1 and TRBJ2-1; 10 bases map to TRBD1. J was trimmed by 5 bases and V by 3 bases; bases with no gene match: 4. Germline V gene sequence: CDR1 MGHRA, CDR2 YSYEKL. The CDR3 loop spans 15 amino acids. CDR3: CASSHPGQGNNEQFF. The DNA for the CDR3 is TGCGCCAGCAGCCATCCGGGACAGGGGAACAATGAGCAGTTCTTC.

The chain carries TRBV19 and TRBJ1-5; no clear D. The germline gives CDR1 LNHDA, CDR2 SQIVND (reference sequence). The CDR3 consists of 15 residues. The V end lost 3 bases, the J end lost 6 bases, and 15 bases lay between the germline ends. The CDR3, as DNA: TGTGCCAGTAGTATGAAGGAACCGGGAGGTCAGCCCCAGCATTTT. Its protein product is CASSMKEPGGQPQHF.

The CDR3 is CASTPQIQETQYF. CDR3 nucleotide sequence: TGTGCCAGCACTCCACAGATCCAAGAGACCCAGTACTTC. This rearrangement joins TRBV2 to TRBJ2-5; D unclear. This CDR3 spans 13 amino acids. The V end lost 7 bases, the J end lost 1 base, and 10 bases lay between the germline ends. The V gene's germline CDR1 is SNHLY and CDR2 FYNNEI.

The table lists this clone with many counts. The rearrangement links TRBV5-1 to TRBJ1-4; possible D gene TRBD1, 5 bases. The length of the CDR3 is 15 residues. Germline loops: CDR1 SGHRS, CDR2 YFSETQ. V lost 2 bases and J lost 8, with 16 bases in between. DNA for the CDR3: TGCGCCAGCAGCTTTAAGCGGGCGCGACAGGAAAAACTGTTTTTT. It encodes CASSFKRARQEKLFF.

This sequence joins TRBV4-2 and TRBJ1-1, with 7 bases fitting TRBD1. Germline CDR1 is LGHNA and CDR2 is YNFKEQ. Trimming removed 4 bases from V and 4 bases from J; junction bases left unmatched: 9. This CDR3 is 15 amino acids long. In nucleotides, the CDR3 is TGTGCCAGCAGCCTTAATAACAGGGGTTCCACTGAAGCTTTCTTT. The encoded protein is CASSLNNRGSTEAFF.

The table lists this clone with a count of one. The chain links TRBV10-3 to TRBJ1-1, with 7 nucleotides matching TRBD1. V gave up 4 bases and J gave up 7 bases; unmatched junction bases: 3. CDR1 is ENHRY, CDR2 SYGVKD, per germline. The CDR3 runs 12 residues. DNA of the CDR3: TGTGCCATCAGTGGGGGGACAGTTGAAGCTTTCTTT. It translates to CAISGGTVEAFF.

CDR3 region: CASSHPKRSNTEAFF. CDR3 DNA: TGTGCCAGCAGCCACCCAAAACGCAGTAACACTGAAGCTTTCTTT. This chain joins TRBV7-9 and TRBJ1-1; no firm D call. V lost 5 bases and J 2 bases, leaving 15 bases between the germline ends. Germline V gene lookup returns CDR1 SEHNR and CDR2 FQNEAQ (reference sequence). The CDR3 totals 15 residues.

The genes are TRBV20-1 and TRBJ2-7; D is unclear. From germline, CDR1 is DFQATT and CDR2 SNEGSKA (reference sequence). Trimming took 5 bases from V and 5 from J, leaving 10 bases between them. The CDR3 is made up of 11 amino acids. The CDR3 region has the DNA TGCAGTGCTTCCAGTCTCCACGAGCAGTACTTC. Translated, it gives CSASSLHEQYF.

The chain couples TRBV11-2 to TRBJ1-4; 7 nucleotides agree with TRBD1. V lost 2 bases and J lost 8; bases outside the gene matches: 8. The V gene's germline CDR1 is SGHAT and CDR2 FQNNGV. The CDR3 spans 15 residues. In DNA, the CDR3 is TGTGCCAGCAGCTTATTCCCAGGGGGGAAAGAAAAACTGTTTTTT. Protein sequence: CASSLFPGGKEKLFF. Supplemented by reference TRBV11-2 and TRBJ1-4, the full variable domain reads EAGVAQSPRYKIIEKRQSVAFWCNPISGHATLYWYQQILGQGPKLLIQFQNNGVVDDSQLPKDRFSAERLKGVDSTLKIQPAKLEDSAVYLCASSLFPGGKEKLFFGSGTQLSVL.

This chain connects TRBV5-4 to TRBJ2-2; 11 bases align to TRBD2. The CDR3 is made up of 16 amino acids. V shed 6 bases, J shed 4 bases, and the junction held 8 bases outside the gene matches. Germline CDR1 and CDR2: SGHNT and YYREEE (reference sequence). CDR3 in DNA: TGTGCCAGCACCCTCGGGACTAGCGGACTCACCGGGGAGCTGTTTTTT. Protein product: CASTLGTSGLTGELFF.

The CDR3 sequence: CASSFSGRPFYGYTF. Here the CDR3 DNA reads TGTGCCAGCAGTTTCTCGGGACGGCCTTTCTATGGCTACACCTTC. J is TRBJ1-2 and V is TRBV27, with D perhaps matching TRBD1 (5 bases). Germline CDR1 reads MNHEY; CDR2 reads SMNVEV (reference sequence). Trimming stripped 3 bases from V and 4 bases from J, with 15 bases between. This CDR3 region has 15 residues.

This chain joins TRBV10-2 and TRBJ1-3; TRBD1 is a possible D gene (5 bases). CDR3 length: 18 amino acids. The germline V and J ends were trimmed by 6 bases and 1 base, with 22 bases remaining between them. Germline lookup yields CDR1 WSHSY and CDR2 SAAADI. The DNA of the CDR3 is TGCGCCAGCAGGGGGAACGTTATCGGGGGAGAATCTGGAAACACCATATATTTT. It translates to CASRGNVIGGESGNTIYF.

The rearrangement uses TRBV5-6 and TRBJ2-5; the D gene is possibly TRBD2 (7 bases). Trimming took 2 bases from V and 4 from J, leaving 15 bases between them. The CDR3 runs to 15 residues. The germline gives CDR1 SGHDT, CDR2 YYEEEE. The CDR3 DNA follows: TGTGCCAGCAGCTTAGGGAGGGGGTTGGCAGAGACCCAGTACTTC. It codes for CASSLGRGLAETQYF. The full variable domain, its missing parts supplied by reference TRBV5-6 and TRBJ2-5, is DAGVTQSPTHLIKTRGQQVTLRCSPKSGHDTVSWYQQALGQGPQFIFQYYEEEERQRGNFPDRFSGHQFPNYSSELNVNALLLGDSALYLCASSLGRGLAETQYFGPGTRLLVL.

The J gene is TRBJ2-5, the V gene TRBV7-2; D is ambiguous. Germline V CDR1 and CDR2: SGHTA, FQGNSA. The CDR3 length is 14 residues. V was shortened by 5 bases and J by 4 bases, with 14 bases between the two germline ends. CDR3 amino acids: CASSPARHSETQYF. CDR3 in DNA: TGTGCCAGCAGCCCCGCGCGCCATTCAGAGACCCAGTACTTC.

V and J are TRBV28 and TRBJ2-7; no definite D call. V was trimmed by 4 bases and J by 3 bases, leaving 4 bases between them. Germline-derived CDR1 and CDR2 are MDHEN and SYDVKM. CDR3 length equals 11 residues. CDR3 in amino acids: CASSSNYEQYF. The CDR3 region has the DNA TGTGCCAGCAGTTCCAACTACGAGCAGTACTTC.

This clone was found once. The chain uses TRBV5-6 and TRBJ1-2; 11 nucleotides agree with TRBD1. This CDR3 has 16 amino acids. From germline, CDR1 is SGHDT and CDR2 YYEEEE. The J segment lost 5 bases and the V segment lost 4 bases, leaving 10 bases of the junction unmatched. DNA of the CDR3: TGTGCCAGCAGCCCTATTCGGACAGGGGGCGGATATGGCTACACCTTC. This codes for CASSPIRTGGGYGYTF.

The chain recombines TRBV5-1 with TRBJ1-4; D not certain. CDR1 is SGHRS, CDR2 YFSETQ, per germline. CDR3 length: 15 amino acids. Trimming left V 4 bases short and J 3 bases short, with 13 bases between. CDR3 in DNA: TGCGCCAGCAGCCCCCAAGGGATATCTAATGAAAAACTGTTTTTT. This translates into CASSPQGISNEKLFF.

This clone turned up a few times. The CDR3 spells CASRSDRDPATNEKLFF. The CDR3 bases are TGTGCCAGCAGGTCAGACCGGGACCCTGCAACTAATGAAAAACTGTTTTTT. The chain has TRBV7-9 and TRBJ1-4, with D possibly being TRBD1 (5 bases). This CDR3 has 17 amino acids. Germline V CDR1 and CDR2: SEHNR, FQNEAQ (reference sequence). Trimming shortened V by 6 bases and J by 0 bases, and 17 bases separated the two germline ends.

The CDR3, as DNA: TGCGCCAGCAGCGAGCGGGTAGGAGAGACCCAGTACTTC. It is translated as CASSERVGETQYF. The chain combines TRBV10-1 with TRBJ2-5; D is possibly TRBD2 (6 bases). Germline-derived CDR1 and CDR2 are WNHNN and SYGVQD (reference sequence). CDR3 length: 13 amino acids. The V gene lost 6 bases and the J gene lost 4 bases, with 12 bases spanning the gap.

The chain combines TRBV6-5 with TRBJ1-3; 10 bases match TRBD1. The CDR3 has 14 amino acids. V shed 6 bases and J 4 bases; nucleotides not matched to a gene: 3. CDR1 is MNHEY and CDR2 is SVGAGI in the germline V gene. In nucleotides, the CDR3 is TGTGCCAGCAGAGGACAGGGGGACGGAAACACCATATATTTT. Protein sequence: CASRGQGDGNTIYF.

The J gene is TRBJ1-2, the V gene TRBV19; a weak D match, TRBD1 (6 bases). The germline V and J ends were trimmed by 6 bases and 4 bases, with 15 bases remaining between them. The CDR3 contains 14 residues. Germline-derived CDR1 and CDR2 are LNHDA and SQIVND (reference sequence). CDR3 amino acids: CASSQDRDGYGYTF. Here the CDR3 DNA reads TGTGCCAGTAGCCAGGACAGAGATGGCTATGGCTACACCTTC.

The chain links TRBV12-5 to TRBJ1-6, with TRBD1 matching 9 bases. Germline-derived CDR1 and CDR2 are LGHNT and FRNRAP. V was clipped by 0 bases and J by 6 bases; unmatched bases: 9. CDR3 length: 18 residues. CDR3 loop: CASGLVQSQGARNSPLHF. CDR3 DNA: TGTGCTAGTGGTTTGGTTCAATCACAGGGGGCGCGTAATTCACCCCTCCACTTT.

CDR3 coding DNA: TGTGCCACCTCCCCCCCCACAGGGATAGGGTCACCCCTCCACTTT. It translates to CATSPPTGIGSPLHF. This sequence joins TRBV6-5 and TRBJ1-6, with D tentatively TRBD1 (6 bases). Trimming pared 10 bases from V and 10 bases from J, leaving 23 bases between. The germline V gene encodes CDR1 MNHEY and CDR2 SVGAGI. CDR3 size: 15 residues.

The CDR3 loop reads CASSTSGSYNEQFF. CDR3 DNA: TGTGCCAGCAGCACTAGCGGATCCTACAATGAGCAGTTCTTC. The chain carries TRBV3-1 (or the pseudogene TRBV3-2) and TRBJ2-1, with 8 bases matching TRBD2. Germline V gene lookup returns CDR1 LGHDT and CDR2 YNNKEL (reference sequence). CDR3 length equals 14 residues. The ends lost 5 bases at V and 1 base at J; junction bases unmatched: 1.

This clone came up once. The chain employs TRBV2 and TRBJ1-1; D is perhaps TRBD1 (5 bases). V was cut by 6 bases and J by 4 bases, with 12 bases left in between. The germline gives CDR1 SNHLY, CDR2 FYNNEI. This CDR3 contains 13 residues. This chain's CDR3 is CASSPDSSTEAFF. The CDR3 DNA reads TGTGCCAGCAGCCCTGACAGTTCCACTGAAGCTTTCTTT.

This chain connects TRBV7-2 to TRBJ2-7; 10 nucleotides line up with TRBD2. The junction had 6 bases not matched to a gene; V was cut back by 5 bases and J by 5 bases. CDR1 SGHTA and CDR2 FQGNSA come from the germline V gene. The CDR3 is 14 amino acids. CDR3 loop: CASSQASGRNEQYF. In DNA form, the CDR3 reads TGTGCCAGCAGCCAAGCTAGCGGGAGAAACGAGCAGTACTTC.

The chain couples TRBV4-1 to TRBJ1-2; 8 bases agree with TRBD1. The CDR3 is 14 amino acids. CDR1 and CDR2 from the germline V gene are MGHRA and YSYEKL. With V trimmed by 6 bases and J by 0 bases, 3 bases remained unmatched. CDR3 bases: TGCGCCAGCAGACCGACAGGGGCTAACTATGGCTACACCTTC. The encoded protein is CASRPTGANYGYTF.

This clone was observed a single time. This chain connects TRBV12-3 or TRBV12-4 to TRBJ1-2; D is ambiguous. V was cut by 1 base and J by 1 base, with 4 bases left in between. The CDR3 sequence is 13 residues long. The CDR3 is CASSLGFNYGYTF. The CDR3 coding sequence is TGTGCCAGCAGTTTAGGTTTTAACTATGGCTACACCTTC.